One T cell receptor beta chain is described in this entry. Sequenced by immunoSEQ multiplex PCR; TCRdb stores in-frame clones only, minus some. The sample records 250,000 to 300,000 clones, 80% to 90% being singletons. The data stem from a study of blood T cell repertoires in COVID-19. Study details: COVID-19 samples, acute and convalescent, were from the United States, Italy and Spain.

The CDR3 extends over 20 amino acids. Trimming removed 1 base from V and 2 bases from J, with 23 bases in between. CDR1 and CDR2 from the germline V gene are SGHVS and FQNEAQ. The sample comprised peripheral blood. The rearrangement uses TRBV7-8 and TRBJ2-2; no reliable D call. This receptor was taken from a woman in her forties who had recovered from COVID-19. This chain's CDR3 is CASSLGVFDPETLNTGELFF. DNA for the CDR3: TGTGCCAGCAGCTTAGGAGTTTTCGATCCTGAGACACTTAACACCGGGGAGCTGTTTTTT.